The present T cell receptor (beta chain) was sequenced within a study of T-cell memory formation after mild COVID-19. As for the study in general: TCR clusters largely stayed donor specific.

With regard to this clonotype: The antigen remains unidentified.

CDR3 length: 12 amino acids. Per germline, CDR1 SGHDT and CDR2 YYEEEE. V was pared by 4 bases and J by 5 bases, with 6 bases between. 5'RACE primed at constant segments yielded TCR alpha and TCR beta cDNA libraries bearing sample barcodes and UMIs. TCRdb itself ran the 5' RACE reads through MiXCR, one entry per CDR3 protein. Altogether roughly 300,000 distinct CDR3 sequences are present, about an eighth being singletons, with the ten largest covering 22%. General study findings and limits: Second-wave clones with a day 37 peak had unconfirmed SARS-CoV-2 specificity. Pre-infection memory already had some responding clones, implying cross-reactive memory joined.

J is TRBJ2-2 and V is TRBV5-6; D is uncertain. Sequenced: PBMCs or a T cell subset sorted from them (not recorded which). The source is a man younger than 35 who had mild COVID-19 (a few samples of this study predate the infection). Cell type and time point are not known. The CDR3 DNA reads TGTGCCAGCAGCGCGATAACCGGGGAGCTGTTTTTT. Its protein product is CASSAITGELFF.